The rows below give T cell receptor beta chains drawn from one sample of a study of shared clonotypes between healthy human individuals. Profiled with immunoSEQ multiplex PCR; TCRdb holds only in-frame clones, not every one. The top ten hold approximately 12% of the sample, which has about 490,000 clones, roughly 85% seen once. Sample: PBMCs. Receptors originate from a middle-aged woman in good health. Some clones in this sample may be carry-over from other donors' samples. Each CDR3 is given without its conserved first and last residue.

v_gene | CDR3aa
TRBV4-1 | ASSPPPGSGEKLF
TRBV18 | ASSLDHVAGKEQF
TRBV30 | AWSTGGNQPQH
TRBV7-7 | ASSLKDGGGRGETQY
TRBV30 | AWSVLVNYEQY
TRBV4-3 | ASSQDRGWSDGYT
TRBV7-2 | ASSPHRGSGTDIQY
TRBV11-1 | ASSVTAGPQETQY
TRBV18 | ASSPLTDRGHEQY
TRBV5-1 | ASSLKGSYEQY
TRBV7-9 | ASSSLDRYNEQF
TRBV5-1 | ASRHRGQGPLSTYEQY